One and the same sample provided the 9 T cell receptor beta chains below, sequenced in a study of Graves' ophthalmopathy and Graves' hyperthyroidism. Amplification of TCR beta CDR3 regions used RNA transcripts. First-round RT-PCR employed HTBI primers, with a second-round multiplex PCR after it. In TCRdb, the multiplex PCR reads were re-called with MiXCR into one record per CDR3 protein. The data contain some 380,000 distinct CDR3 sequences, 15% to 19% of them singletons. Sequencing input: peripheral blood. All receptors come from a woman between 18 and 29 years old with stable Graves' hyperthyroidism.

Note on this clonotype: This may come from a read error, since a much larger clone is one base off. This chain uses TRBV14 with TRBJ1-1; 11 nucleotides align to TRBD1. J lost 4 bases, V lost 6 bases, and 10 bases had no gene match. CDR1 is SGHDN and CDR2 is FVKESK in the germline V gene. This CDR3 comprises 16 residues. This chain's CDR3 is CASRRRPGQGVTEAFF. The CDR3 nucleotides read TGTGCCAGCAGACGTCGCCCGGGACAGGGGGTCACTGAAGCTTTCTTT.

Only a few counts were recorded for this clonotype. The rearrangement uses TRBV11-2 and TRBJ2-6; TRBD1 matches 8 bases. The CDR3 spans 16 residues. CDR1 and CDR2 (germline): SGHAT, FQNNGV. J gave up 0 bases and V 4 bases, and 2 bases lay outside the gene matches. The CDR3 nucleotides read TGTGCCAGCAGCTCAGACAGGGGCTCTGGGGCCAACGTCCTGACTTTC. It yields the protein CASSSDRGSGANVLTF.

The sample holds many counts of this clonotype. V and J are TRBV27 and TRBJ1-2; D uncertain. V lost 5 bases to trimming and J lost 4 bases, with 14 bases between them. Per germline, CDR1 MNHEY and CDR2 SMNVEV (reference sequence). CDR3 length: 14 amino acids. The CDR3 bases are TGTGCCAGCAGTGTTGGGGTAGCCCCCTATGGCTACACCTTC. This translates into CASSVGVAPYGYTF.

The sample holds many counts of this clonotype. CDR3 DNA sequence: TGTGCCAGCAGTGATGCGACTAGCGGGGGGGCCGGAAAGACCCAGTACTTC. Translated, it gives CASSDATSGGAGKTQYF. The V and J genes are TRBV6-1 and TRBJ2-5, with 14 bases lining up with TRBD2. The trim removed 3 bases at V and 6 bases at J, leaving 9 bases unmatched. CDR1 and CDR2 (germline): MNHNS, SASEGT. The CDR3 loop spans 17 amino acids.

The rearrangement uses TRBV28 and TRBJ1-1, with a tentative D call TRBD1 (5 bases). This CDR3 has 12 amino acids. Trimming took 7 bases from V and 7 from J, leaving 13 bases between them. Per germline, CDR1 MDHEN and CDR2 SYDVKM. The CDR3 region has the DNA TGTGCCAGCAATTCCGGGACGTATGAAGCTTTCTTT. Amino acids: CASNSGTYEAFF. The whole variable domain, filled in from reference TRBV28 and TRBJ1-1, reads DVKVTQSSRYLVKRTGEKVFLECVQDMDHENMFWYRQDPGLGLRLIYFSYDVKMKEKGDIPEGYSVSREKKERFSLILESASTNQTSMYLCASNSGTYEAFFGQGTRLTVV.

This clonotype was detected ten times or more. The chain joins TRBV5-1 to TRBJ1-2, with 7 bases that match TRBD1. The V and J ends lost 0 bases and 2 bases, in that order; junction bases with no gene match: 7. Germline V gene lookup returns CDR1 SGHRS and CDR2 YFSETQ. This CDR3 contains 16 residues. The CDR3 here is CASSLDGRDSNYGYTF. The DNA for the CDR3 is TGCGCCAGCAGCTTGGACGGCAGGGACAGCAACTATGGCTACACCTTC.

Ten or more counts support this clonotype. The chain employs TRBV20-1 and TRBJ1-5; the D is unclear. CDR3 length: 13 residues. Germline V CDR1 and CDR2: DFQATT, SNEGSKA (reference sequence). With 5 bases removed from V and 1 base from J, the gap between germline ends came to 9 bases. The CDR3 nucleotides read TGCAGTGCTGGCCGGGAGAGCAATCAGCCCCAGCATTTT. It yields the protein CSAGRESNQPQHF.

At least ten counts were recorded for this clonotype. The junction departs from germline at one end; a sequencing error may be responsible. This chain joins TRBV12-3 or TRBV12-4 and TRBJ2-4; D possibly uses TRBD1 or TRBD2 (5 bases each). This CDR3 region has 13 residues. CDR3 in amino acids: CASSFERVDIKYF. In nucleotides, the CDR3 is TGTGCCAGCAGTTTCGAGAGGGTGGACATTAAGTACTTC.

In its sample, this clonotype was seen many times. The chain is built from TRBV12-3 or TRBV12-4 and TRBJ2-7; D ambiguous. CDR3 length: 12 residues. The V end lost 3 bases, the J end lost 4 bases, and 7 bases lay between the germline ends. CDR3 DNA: TGTGCCAGCAGTTTTGTAGGTTACGAGCAGTACTTC. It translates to CASSFVGYEQYF.